The entry that follows covers one TCR beta chain sequence. The antigen is unknown. The data derive from a study of regulatory T cells in long-lasting Graves disease. Study results and limitations: Shared public clonotypes totalled about 2,600 in persistent patients, compared with about 990 in new patients.

This CDR3 is 14 amino acids long. Trimming took off 6 bases at V and 1 base at J, with 13 bases between the two ends. Per germline, CDR1 SGHKS and CDR2 YYEKEE (reference sequence). Time point meaning: newly diagnosed GD, antithyroid drugs for less than 3 months. Extracted PBMC RNA gave rise to the TCR library. Investigators prepared the TCR beta libraries by applying iRepertoire HTBI primers and Arm-PCR of CDR3 regions. In TCRdb, the multiplex PCR reads were re-called with MiXCR into one record per CDR3 protein. The repertoire has approximately 400,000 distinct CDR3 sequences, about 15% of them found once; the top ten carry approximately 15%. The data also belong to a second study, concerning T cells in Graves' hyperthyroidism and ophthalmopathy. In that study: Graves' hyperthyroidism showing no ophthalmopathy progression within 18 months was considered stable. First-round RT-PCR of the TCR CDR3 relied on the HTBI primer set.

Sample: peripheral blood mononuclear cells (PBMCs), taken at new diagnosis, from a patient treated with antithyroid drugs. This TCR was recovered from a woman aged 25 to 39 with Graves disease. The J gene is TRBJ1-1, the V gene TRBV5-5; unclear D gene. CDR3 region: CASNPGTANTEAFF. CDR3 sequence (DNA): TGTGCCAGCAACCCTGGCACAGCGAACACTGAAGCTTTCTTT.